Below, 21 T cell receptor beta chains from the same sample are listed, as sequenced in a study of shared clonotypes between healthy human individuals. Profiled with immunoSEQ multiplex PCR; TCRdb holds only in-frame clones, not every one. Among under 2,000,000 clones listed, over 85% were seen once. Terminally differentiated effector memory CD45RA+ cells were excluded by CCR7 positive selection of CD45RO-negative cells. Sequenced material: naive CD8+ T cells sorted from blood. The origin of the receptors is a man younger than 30 in good health.

This chain connects TRBV19 to TRBJ2-2; D uncertain. V gave up 7 bases and J gave up 4 bases, with 13 bases separating them. The CDR3 contains 14 residues. From germline, CDR1 is LNHDA and CDR2 SQIVND (reference sequence). The CDR3 region is CASIHRAGTGELFF. CDR3 nucleotide sequence: TGTGCCAGTATTCATCGAGCCGGCACCGGGGAGCTGTTTTTT.

This chain uses TRBV2 with TRBJ2-5; D might be TRBD1 (6 bases). In germline, CDR1 is SNHLY, CDR2 FYNNEI. The CDR3 is 15 amino acids. Trimming took off 2 bases at V and 1 base at J, with 11 bases between the two ends. The CDR3 protein is CASSERTVAQETQYF. CDR3 nucleotides: TGTGCCAGCAGTGAAAGGACAGTCGCCCAAGAGACCCAGTACTTC.

The chain uses TRBV23-1 and TRBJ2-2; D may be TRBD1 (6 bases). TRBV23-1 is marked as an open reading frame, function uncertain. With 0 bases removed from V and 1 base from J, the gap between germline ends came to 18 bases. The CDR3 runs to 19 residues. CDR3 DNA: TGCGCCAGCAGTCAATCGGAGGCCCCGGGGACACAGAACACCGGGGAGCTGTTTTTT. Protein: CASSQSEAPGTQNTGELFF.

This chain links TRBV7-9 with TRBJ2-7, with TRBD2 matching over 7 bases. Germline values: CDR1 SEHNR, CDR2 FQNEAQ (reference sequence). The CDR3 consists of 15 residues. V lost 4 bases, J lost 4 bases, and 10 bases stayed unmatched. The DNA for the CDR3 is TGTGCCAGCAGCTCAACCAGCGGGACGTCGTACGAGCAGTACTTC. Residues: CASSSTSGTSYEQYF. The whole variable domain, filled in from reference TRBV7-9 and TRBJ2-7, reads DTGVSQNPRHKITKRGQNVTFRCDPISEHNRLYWYRQTLGQGPEFLTYFQNEAQLEKSRLLSDRFSAERPKGSFSTLEIQRTEQGDSAMYLCASSSTSGTSYEQYFGPGTRLTVT.

This clone has only a few counts. The genes are TRBV9 and TRBJ1-2; TRBD1 matches 10 bases. The J segment lost 1 base and the V segment lost 3 bases, leaving 3 bases of the junction unmatched. From germline, CDR1 is SGDLS and CDR2 YYNGEE. The CDR3 length is 15 residues. DNA of the CDR3: TGTGCCAGCAGCGAAAGGACAGGGGGTAACTATGGCTACACCTTC. Encoded protein: CASSERTGGNYGYTF.

This sequence joins TRBV30 and TRBJ2-3; D is ambiguous. This CDR3 is built from 15 residues. The ends were cut back, 1 base at V and 4 bases at J, with 15 bases in the middle. Germline V gene lookup returns CDR1 GTSNPN and CDR2 SVGIG (reference sequence). The CDR3 DNA reads as TGTGCCTGGAGTGACATCATGGGATGGGCAGATACGCAGTATTTT. Protein sequence: CAWSDIMGWADTQYF.

The chain is built from TRBV4-1 and TRBJ2-5, with 10 bases that match TRBD1. CDR3 length: 16 residues. Trimming cost V 4 bases and J 0 bases; bases outside gene matches: 5. CDR1 is MGHRA, CDR2 YSYEKL, per germline. The CDR3 DNA reads as TGCGCCAGCAGCCTCCGACAGGGGGCAGACCAAGAGACCCAGTACTTC. This sequence encodes CASSLRQGADQETQYF.

The chain employs TRBV5-6 and TRBJ2-7, with 10 bases matching TRBD2. The CDR3 spans 14 residues. The junction had 4 bases not matched to a gene; V was cut back by 2 bases and J by 5 bases. CDR1 is SGHDT and CDR2 is YYEEEE in the germline V gene. Written as DNA, the CDR3 is TGTGCCAGCAGCTTCGCTAGCGGGAGCGACGAGCAGTACTTC. Its translation is CASSFASGSDEQYF.

This clone appeared a few times. The chain joins TRBV7-9 to TRBJ1-6; tentatively, D is TRBD1 (5 bases). The V and J ends lost 2 bases and 10 bases respectively, with 21 bases between them. There are 17 residues in the CDR3. Looked up from germline, CDR1 is SEHNR and CDR2 is FQNEAQ (reference sequence). CDR3 DNA: TGTGCCAGCAGCTTATCATTTCCCACAGGTTGGCGATCACCCCTCCACTTT. This translates into CASSLSFPTGWRSPLHF.

V is TRBV6-5 and J is TRBJ2-1; D may be TRBD2 (6 bases). Germline-derived CDR1 and CDR2 are MNHEY and SVGAGI. Trimming left V 0 bases short and J 12 bases short, with 15 bases between. The CDR3 sequence is 14 residues long. The CDR3 bases are TGTGCCAGCAGTTACTCGTGGGAGGCTTTGGTGCAGTTCTTC. Translated: CASSYSWEALVQFF.

This sequence joins TRBV6-1 and TRBJ2-3; no clear D gene. The V end was cut by 1 base, the J end by 2 bases, with 10 bases between. CDR3 size: 15 residues. Germline loops: CDR1 MNHNS, CDR2 SASEGT. The CDR3 reads CASSEEINFTDTQYF. CDR3 DNA sequence: TGTGCCAGCAGTGAAGAAATCAACTTCACAGATACGCAGTATTTT.

This rearrangement joins TRBV29-1 to TRBJ2-7; TRBD1 agrees at 9 bases. The CDR3 sequence is 13 residues long. The germline CDR1 and CDR2 sequences are SQVTM and ANQGSEA. V trimming: 7 bases; J trimming: 4 bases; junction bases outside the gene matches: 8. CDR3 nucleotide sequence: TGCAGCGCTGCCCGGGACAGGGAATACGAGCAGTACTTC. The encoded protein is CSAARDREYEQYF.

This clone was observed a few times. The chain couples TRBV2 to TRBJ2-7; 8 bases map to TRBD1. The CDR3 is made up of 14 amino acids. CDR1 SNHLY and CDR2 FYNNEI come from the germline V gene. V lost 8 bases and J lost 3; bases outside the gene matches: 9. The CDR3 sequence: CASDPGQANYEQYF. The DNA of the CDR3 is TGTGCCAGCGACCCGGGACAGGCAAACTACGAGCAGTACTTC. Using reference TRBV2 and TRBJ2-7 for the parts outside the CDR3, the full variable domain is EPEVTQTPSHQVTQMGQEVILRCVPISNHLYFYWYRQILGQKVEFLVSFYNNEISEKSEIFDDQFSVERPDGSNFTLKIRSTKLEDSAMYFCASDPGQANYEQYFGPGTRLTVT.

The rearrangement joins TRBV2 to TRBJ2-7; D perhaps matches TRBD2 (6 bases). The CDR3 is 14 amino acids. CDR1 and CDR2 (germline): SNHLY, FYNNEI. Trimming shortened V by 6 bases and J by 2 bases, and 14 bases separated the two germline ends. The CDR3 protein is CASRPTSSAYEQYF. CDR3 sequence (DNA): TGTGCCAGCAGGCCGACTAGTTCGGCCTACGAGCAGTACTTC.

The CDR3 bases are TGTGCCAGCAGTTCCGGGACTTACGCCTACGAGCAGTACTTC. It encodes CASSSGTYAYEQYF. The chain uses TRBV28 and TRBJ2-7, with D maybe TRBD2 (6 bases). Germline lookup yields CDR1 MDHEN and CDR2 SYDVKM. The CDR3 contains 14 residues. V was shortened by 4 bases and J by 2 bases, with 12 bases between the two germline ends.

In this sample, this clone turned up once. This CDR3 reads CASSFRTLQETQYF. In nucleotides, the CDR3 is TGTGCCAGCAGTTTCAGGACTCTCCAAGAGACCCAGTACTTC. The chain combines TRBV28 with TRBJ2-5; TRBD2 might be the D (5 bases). The CDR3 is made up of 14 amino acids. Germline V gene sequence: CDR1 MDHEN, CDR2 SYDVKM. Trimming took off 3 bases at V and 1 base at J, with 9 bases between the two ends.

The chain carries TRBV6-5 and TRBJ1-1; D perhaps matches TRBD1 (6 bases). The CDR3 covers 15 residues. Looked up from germline, CDR1 is MNHEY and CDR2 is SVGAGI. V lost 0 bases to trimming and J lost 3 bases, with 11 bases between them. The CDR3 loop reads CASSYSTGAHTEAFF. Written as DNA, the CDR3 is TGTGCCAGCAGTTACTCCACGGGGGCGCACACTGAAGCTTTCTTT.

The V and J genes are TRBV27 and TRBJ2-7; a weak D match, TRBD2 (6 bases). Germline V gives CDR1 MNHEY, CDR2 SMNVEV (reference sequence). The CDR3 covers 14 residues. The V and J ends lost 7 bases and 0 bases respectively, with 13 bases between them. Written as DNA, the CDR3 is TGTGCCAGCACCTCTTGGGAGGACTCCTACGAGCAGTACTTC. Its protein is CASTSWEDSYEQYF.

The chain uses TRBV5-1 and TRBJ2-1, with unresolved D. From germline, CDR1 is SGHRS and CDR2 YFSETQ. V gave up 4 bases and J gave up 8 bases, with 10 bases separating them. The CDR3 covers 12 residues. In DNA form, the CDR3 reads TGCGCCAGCAGCCCCCCCTCCCATGAGCAGTTCTTC. This sequence encodes CASSPPSHEQFF.

This clone was picked up a small number of times. This chain connects TRBV7-9 to TRBJ1-3, with D perhaps matching TRBD1 (6 bases). There are 14 residues in the CDR3. V lost 3 bases to trimming and J lost 2 bases, with 8 bases between them. The germline CDR1 and CDR2 sequences are SEHNR and FQNEAQ (reference sequence). CDR3 sequence (DNA): TGTGCCAGCAGCTTTCGACAGGCTGGAAACACCATATATTTT. Its protein product is CASSFRQAGNTIYF. The variable domain in full, with the rest retrieved from reference TRBV7-9 and TRBJ1-3, is DTGVSQNPRHKITKRGQNVTFRCDPISEHNRLYWYRQTLGQGPEFLTYFQNEAQLEKSRLLSDRFSAERPKGSFSTLEIQRTEQGDSAMYLCASSFRQAGNTIYFGEGSWLTVV.

This sequence joins TRBV5-1 and TRBJ2-7; 8 nucleotides agree with TRBD1. CDR3 length equals 14 residues. Germline CDR1 SGHRS, CDR2 YFSETQ. V lost 5 bases and J lost 3; bases outside the gene matches: 7. For the CDR3, the DNA is TGCGCCAGCAGGTGGGACAGGCCCGACTACGAGCAGTACTTC. As protein: CASRWDRPDYEQYF.